This TCR beta chain is drawn from a study of blood T cells in healthy people across ages. Study summary: Researchers report that template switching captured about one barcoded beta molecule per two T cells.

On this clonotype itself: As yet, its antigen is unknown.

Whole-study findings and limits: Donors of long life had a larger count of naive CD4+ cells and greater diversity than aged donors. Naive and antigen-experienced cells could not be conclusively compared, given unsorted PBMCs.

The V segment lost 2 bases and the J segment 3 bases; nucleotides outside the gene matches: 4. The CDR3 is 15 residues long. In germline, CDR1 is LGHDT, CDR2 YNNKEL (reference sequence). Next came a second PCR, run for about 7 to 12 cycles, which used a sample-barcoded 5' primer along with a J-beta primer mix. TCRdb called the 5' RACE reads again in MiXCR, with one record for every CDR3 protein. This sample has roughly 700,000 distinct CDR3 sequences, with around 48% found just once. This receptor was taken from a woman in her sixties or seventies in good health. This chain links TRBV3-1 with TRBJ2-1; 7 nucleotides agree with TRBD2. Specimen: blood. In DNA form, the CDR3 reads TGTGCCAGCAGCCAATCTAGCGGCTTCTACAATGAGCAGTTCTTC. Amino acid sequence: CASSQSSGFYNEQFF.